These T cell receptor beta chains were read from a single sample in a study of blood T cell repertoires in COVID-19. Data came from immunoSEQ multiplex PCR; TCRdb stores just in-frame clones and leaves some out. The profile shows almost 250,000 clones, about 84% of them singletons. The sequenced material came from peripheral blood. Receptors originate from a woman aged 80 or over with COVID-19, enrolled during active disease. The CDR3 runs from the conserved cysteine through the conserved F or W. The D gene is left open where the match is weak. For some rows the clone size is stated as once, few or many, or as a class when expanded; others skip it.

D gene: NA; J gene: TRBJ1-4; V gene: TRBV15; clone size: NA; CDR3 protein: CATSSDGLRGEKLFF; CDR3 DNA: TGTGCCACCAGTTCGGACGGATTACGGGGTGAAAAACTGTTTTTT
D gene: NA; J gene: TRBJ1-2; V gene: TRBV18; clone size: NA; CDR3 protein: CASSPVTQTGGGGYTF; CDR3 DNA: TGTGCCAGCTCACCCGTTACCCAGACCGGGGGGGGAGGCTACACCTTC
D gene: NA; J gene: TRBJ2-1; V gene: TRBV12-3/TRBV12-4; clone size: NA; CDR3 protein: CASSRLSHEQFF; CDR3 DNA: TGTGCCAGCAGTCGCCTATCCCATGAGCAGTTCTTC
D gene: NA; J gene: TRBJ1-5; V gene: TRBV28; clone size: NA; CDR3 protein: CASSPALWGGDQPQHF; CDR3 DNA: TGTGCCAGCAGTCCCGCCTTATGGGGGGGCGATCAGCCCCAGCATTTT
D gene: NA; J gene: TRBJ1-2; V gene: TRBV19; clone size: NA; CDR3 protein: CASSIRPSGYGYTF; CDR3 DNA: TGTGCCAGTAGTATAAGGCCTTCGGGCTATGGCTACACCTTC
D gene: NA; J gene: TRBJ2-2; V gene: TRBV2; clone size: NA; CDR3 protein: CASNHGGRGGNTGELFF; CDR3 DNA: TGTGCCAGCAACCACGGGGGGCGCGGGGGGAACACCGGGGAGCTGTTTTTT
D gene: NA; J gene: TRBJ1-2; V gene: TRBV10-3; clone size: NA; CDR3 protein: CAISELSQGAYGYTF; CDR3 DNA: TGTGCCATCAGTGAGCTGTCCCAGGGTGCCTATGGCTACACCTTC
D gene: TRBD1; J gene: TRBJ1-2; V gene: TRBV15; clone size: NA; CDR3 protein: CATSRERGLNYGYTF; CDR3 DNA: TGTGCCACCAGCAGAGAAAGGGGGCTAAACTATGGCTACACCTTC
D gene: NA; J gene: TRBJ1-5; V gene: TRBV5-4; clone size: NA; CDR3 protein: CASSSGGYSNQPQHF; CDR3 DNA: TGTGCCAGCAGCTCTGGCGGTTACAGCAATCAGCCCCAGCATTTT
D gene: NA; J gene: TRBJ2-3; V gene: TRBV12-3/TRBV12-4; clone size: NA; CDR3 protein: CASRPGSTDTQYF; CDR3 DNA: TGTGCCAGCAGACCAGGGAGCACAGATACGCAGTATTTT
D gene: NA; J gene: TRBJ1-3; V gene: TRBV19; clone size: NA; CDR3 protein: CASSIDGTGNTIYF; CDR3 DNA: TGTGCCAGTAGTATAGACGGGACTGGAAACACCATATATTTT
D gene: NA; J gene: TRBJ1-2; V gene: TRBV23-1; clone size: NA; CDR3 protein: CASSQLRGLLRYGYTF; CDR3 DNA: TGCGCCAGCAGTCAATTACGAGGACTCCTTAGGTATGGCTACACCTTC
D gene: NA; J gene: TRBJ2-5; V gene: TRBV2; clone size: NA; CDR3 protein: CASRTGGETQYF; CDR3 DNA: TGTGCCAGCAGGACTGGGGGGGAGACCCAGTACTTC
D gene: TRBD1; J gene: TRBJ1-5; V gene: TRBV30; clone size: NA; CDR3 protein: CAWSGGTANPPINQPQHF; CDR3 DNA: TGTGCCTGGAGTGGGGGGACAGCTAATCCCCCAATCAATCAGCCCCAGCATTTT
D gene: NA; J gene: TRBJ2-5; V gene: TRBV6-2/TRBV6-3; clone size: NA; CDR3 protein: CASSYSRNREETQYF; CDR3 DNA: TGTGCCAGCAGTTACTCGAGAAACAGAGAAGAGACCCAGTACTTC
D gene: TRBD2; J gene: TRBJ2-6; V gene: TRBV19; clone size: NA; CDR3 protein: CASRGGDQVSRSGANVLTF; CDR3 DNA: TGTGCCAGTAGGGGAGGGGATCAGGTCTCTCGCTCTGGGGCCAACGTCCTGACTTTC
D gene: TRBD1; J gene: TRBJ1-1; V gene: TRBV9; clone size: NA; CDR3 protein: CASSSDRVGNTEAFF; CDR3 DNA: TGTGCCAGCAGCTCCGACAGGGTTGGGAACACTGAAGCTTTCTTT
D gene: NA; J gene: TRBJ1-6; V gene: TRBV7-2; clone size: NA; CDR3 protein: CASSLNRISPLHF; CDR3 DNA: TGTGCCAGCAGCTTAAATCGTATTTCACCCCTCCACTTT
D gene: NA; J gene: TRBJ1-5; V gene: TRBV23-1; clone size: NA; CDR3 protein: CASSQLTEFKSYSNQPQHF; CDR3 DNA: TGCGCCAGCAGTCAATTAACAGAATTCAAATCCTATAGCAATCAGCCCCAGCATTTT
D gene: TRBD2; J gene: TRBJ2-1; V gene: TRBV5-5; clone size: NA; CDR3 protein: CASSFGGGPSSNEQFF; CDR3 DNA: TGTGCCAGCAGCTTCGGCGGGGGGCCAAGTAGCAATGAGCAGTTCTTC
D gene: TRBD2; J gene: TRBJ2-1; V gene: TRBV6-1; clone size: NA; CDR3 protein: CASSEGTGTRIYNEQFF; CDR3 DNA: TGTGCCAGCAGTGAGGGGACCGGGACTAGAATTTACAATGAGCAGTTCTTC
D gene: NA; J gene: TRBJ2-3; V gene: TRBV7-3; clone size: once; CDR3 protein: CASSLTRQGGPTDTQYF; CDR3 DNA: TGTGCCAGCAGCTTAACGAGGCAGGGGGGACCCACAGATACGCAGTATTTT
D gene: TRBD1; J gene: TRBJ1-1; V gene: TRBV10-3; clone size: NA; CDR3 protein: CAISESRGQGNTEAFF; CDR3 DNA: TGTGCCATCAGTGAGTCCAGAGGACAGGGGAACACTGAAGCTTTCTTT
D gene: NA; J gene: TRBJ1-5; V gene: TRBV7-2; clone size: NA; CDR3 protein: CASSPNRVDQPQHF; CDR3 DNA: TGTGCCAGCAGCCCAAACAGGGTCGATCAGCCCCAGCATTTT
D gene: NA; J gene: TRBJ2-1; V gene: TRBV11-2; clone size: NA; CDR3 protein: CASSFGYGQNEQFF; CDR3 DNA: TGTGCCAGCAGCTTTGGATATGGGCAGAATGAGCAGTTCTTC
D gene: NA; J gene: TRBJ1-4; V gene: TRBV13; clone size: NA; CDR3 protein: CASSLGLGVYEKLFF; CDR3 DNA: TGTGCCAGCAGCTTAGGCCTAGGGGTTTATGAAAAACTGTTTTTT
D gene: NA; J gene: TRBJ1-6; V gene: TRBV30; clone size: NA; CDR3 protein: CAWTENSYNSPLHF; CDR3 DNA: TGTGCCTGGACGGAGAACTCCTATAATTCACCCCTCCACTTT
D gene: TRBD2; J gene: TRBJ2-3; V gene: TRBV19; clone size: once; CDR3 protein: CASRSPSIAGGSDTQYF; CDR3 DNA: TGTGCCAGTAGATCCCCTTCGATAGCGGGGGGTTCAGATACGCAGTATTTT
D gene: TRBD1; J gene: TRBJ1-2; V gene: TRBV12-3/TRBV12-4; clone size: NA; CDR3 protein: CASTVTGPDGYTF; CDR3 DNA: TGTGCCAGCACCGTGACAGGGCCGGATGGCTACACCTTC
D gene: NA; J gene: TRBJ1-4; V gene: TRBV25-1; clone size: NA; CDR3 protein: CASSEYGRVNEKLFF; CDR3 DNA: TGTGCCAGCAGTGAATACGGCCGGGTTAATGAAAAACTGTTTTTT
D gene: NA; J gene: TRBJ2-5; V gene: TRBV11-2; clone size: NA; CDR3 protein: CASSLARGYRETQYF; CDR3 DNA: TGTGCCAGCAGCTTAGCTCGGGGGTACCGGGAGACCCAGTACTTC
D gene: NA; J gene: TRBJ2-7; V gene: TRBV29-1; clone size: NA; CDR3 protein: CSVDGGADEQYF; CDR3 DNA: TGCAGCGTTGATGGGGGGGCCGACGAGCAGTACTTC
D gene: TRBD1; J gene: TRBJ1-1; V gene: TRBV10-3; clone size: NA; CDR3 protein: CAINRDSNTEAFF; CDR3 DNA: TGTGCCATCAACCGGGACAGCAACACTGAAGCTTTCTTT
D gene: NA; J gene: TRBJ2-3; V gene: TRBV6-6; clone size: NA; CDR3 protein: CASSYVFTSTDTQYF; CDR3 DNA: TGTGCCAGCAGTTACGTATTTACTAGCACAGATACGCAGTATTTT